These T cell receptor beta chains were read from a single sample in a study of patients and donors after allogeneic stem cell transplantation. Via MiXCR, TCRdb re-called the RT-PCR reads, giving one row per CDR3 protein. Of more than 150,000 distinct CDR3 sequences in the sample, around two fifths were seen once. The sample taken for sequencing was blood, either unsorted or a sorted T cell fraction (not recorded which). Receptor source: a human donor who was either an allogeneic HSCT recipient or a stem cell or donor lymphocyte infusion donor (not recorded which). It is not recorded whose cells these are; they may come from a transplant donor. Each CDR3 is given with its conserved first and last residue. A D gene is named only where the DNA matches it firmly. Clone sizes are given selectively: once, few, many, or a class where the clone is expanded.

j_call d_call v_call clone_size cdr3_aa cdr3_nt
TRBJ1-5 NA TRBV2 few CASSEDLRQPQHF TGTGCCAGCAGTGAAGACCTCCGTCAGCCCCAGCATTTT
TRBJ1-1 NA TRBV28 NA CASSLFLGPMRAFF TGTGCCAGCAGTTTATTCCTCGGGCCTATGCGGGCTTTCTTT
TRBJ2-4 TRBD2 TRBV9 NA CARLAGVPMLAKNIQYF TGTGCCAGACTAGCGGGAGTCCCAATGCTAGCCAAAAACATTCAGTACTTC
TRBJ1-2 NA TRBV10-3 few CAIRRTAYGYTF TGTGCCATCAGGCGGACTGCATATGGCTACACCTTC
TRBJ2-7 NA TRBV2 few CASSDPAVGYSYEQYF TGTGCCAGCAGTGACCCCGCAGTGGGTTACTCCTACGAGCAGTACTTC
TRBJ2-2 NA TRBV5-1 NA CASSSGQNTGELFF TGCGCCAGCAGCTCCGGACAGAACACCGGGGAGCTGTTTTTT
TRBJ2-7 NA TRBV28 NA CASCKADMSYEQYF TGTGCCAGCTGTAAGGCAGATATGTCCTACGAGCAGTACTTC
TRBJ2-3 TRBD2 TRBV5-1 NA CASSLVPPTSGRAGTDTQYF TGCGCCAGCAGCTTGGTCCCACCGACTAGCGGGAGGGCGGGCACAGATACGCAGTATTTT
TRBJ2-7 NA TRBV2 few CASAGSYEQYF TGTGCCAGTGCGGGTAGCTACGAGCAGTACTTC
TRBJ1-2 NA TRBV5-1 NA CASSLVPERTYGYTF TGCGCCAGCAGCTTGGTACCAGAGAGGACCTATGGCTACACCTTC
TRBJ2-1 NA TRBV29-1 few CSVEDQPLSEQFF TGCAGCGTTGAAGATCAACCCCTTAGCGAGCAGTTCTTC
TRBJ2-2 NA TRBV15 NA CATSRGAQVGGELFF TGTGCCACCAGCAGAGGGGCACAGGTTGGCGGGGAGCTGTTTTTT
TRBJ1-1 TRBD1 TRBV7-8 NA CASSLEGTGANTEAFF TGTGCCAGCAGCTTAGAGGGGACAGGGGCTAACACTGAAGCTTTCTTT
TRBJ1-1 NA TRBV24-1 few CATSSEAGTEAFF TGTGCCACCAGTTCGGAGGCGGGCACTGAAGCTTTCTTT
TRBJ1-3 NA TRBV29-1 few CSVRRLGGNTIYF TGCAGCGTCAGGAGGTTGGGCGGAAACACCATATATTTT
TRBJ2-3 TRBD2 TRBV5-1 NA CASSTGTSETDTQYF TGCGCCAGCAGTACCGGGACTAGCGAAACAGATACGCAGTATTTT
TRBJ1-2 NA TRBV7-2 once CASSLGQARHGYTF TGTGCCAGCAGCTTAGGGCAGGCAAGACATGGCTACACCTTC
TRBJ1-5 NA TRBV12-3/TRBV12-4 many CASSFGGNQPQHF TGTGCCAGCAGTTTTGGGGGTAATCAGCCCCAGCATTTT
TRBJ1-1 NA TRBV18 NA CASSPPTANPRENTEAFF TGTGCCAGCTCACCACCGACGGCAAACCCAAGGGAGAACACTGAAGCTTTCTTT
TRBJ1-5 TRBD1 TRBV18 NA CASSSTGEGNQPQHF TGTGCCAGCTCATCGACAGGGGAAGGCAATCAGCCCCAGCATTTT
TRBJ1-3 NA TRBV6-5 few CASSYSSGRTGNTIYF TGTGCCAGCAGTTACTCGTCGGGGAGGACTGGAAACACCATATATTTT
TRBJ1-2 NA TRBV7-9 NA CASSLAQGWHYGYTF TGTGCCAGCAGCTTAGCGCAGGGGTGGCATTATGGCTACACCTTC
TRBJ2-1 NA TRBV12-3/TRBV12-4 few CASSLFRGSRDEQFF TGTGCCAGCAGTTTATTCCGGGGGTCACGCGATGAGCAGTTCTTC
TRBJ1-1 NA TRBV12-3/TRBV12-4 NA CASSRHLPEAFF TGTGCCAGCAGTCGGCACCTTCCGGAAGCTTTCTTT
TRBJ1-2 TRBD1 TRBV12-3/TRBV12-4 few CASSLGDRVYGYTF TGTGCCAGCAGTTTAGGGGACAGGGTCTATGGCTACACCTTC
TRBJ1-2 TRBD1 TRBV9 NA CASSPLGTGDYTF TGTGCCAGCAGCCCGTTGGGGACAGGCGACTACACCTTC
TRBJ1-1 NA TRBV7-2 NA CASSLSRMNTEAFF TGTGCCAGCAGTTTAAGCAGAATGAACACTGAAGCTTTCTTT
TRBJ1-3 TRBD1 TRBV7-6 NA CASSLGAGQGSSGNTIYF TGTGCCAGCAGCTTAGGTGCGGGACAGGGGAGCTCTGGAAACACCATATATTTT
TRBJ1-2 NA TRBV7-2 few CASSLISDTGSYTF TGTGCCAGCAGCTTAATTAGTGACACCGGAAGCTACACCTTC
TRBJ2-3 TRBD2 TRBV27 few CASSPGLAGATDTQYF TGTGCCAGCAGTCCAGGACTAGCGGGAGCCACAGATACGCAGTATTTT
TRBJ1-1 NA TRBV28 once CASSLLGVGGEAFF TGTGCCAGCAGTTTGCTAGGGGTTGGGGGGGAAGCTTTCTTT
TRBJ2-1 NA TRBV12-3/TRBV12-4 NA CASSTEAGTHNEQFF TGTGCCAGCAGCACCGAAGCCGGGACTCACAATGAGCAGTTCTTC
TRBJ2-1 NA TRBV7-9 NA CASSPDRSYNEQFF TGTGCCAGCAGCCCTGACAGGTCGTACAATGAGCAGTTCTTC
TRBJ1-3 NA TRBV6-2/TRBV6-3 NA CASSLTRSGNTIYF TGTGCCAGCAGTCTTACACGCTCTGGAAACACCATATATTTT
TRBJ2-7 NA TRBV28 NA CASSLVARGKGRYEQYF TGTGCCAGCAGTTTAGTAGCCCGGGGGAAAGGGCGGTACGAGCAGTACTTC
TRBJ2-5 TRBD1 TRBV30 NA CASDRGGETQYF TGTGCCTCGGACAGGGGGGGAGAGACCCAGTACTTC
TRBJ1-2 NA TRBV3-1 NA CASSPLAGEEDYTF TGTGCCAGCAGCCCTTTGGCAGGGGAAGAGGACTACACCTTC
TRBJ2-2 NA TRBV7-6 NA CASSSPGERLNTGELFF TGTGCCAGCAGCTCCCCCGGGGAGCGACTGAACACCGGGGAGCTGTTTTTT
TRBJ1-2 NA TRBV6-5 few CASSYNRNYGYTF TGTGCCAGCAGTTACAACAGGAACTATGGCTACACCTTC
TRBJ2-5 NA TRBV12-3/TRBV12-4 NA CASSTTQPATSETQYF TGTGCCAGCAGCACTACCCAACCGGCGACCTCAGAGACCCAGTACTTC
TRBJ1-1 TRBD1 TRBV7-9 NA CASSKEGTGANTEAFF TGTGCCAGCAGCAAAGAAGGGACAGGGGCGAACACTGAAGCTTTCTTT
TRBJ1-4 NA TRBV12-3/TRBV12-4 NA CASSFGPKLFF TGTGCCAGCAGTTTCGGGCCAAAACTGTTTTTT
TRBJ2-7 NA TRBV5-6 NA CASSFKGSAEQYF TGTGCCAGCAGCTTTAAGGGCTCAGCCGAGCAGTACTTC
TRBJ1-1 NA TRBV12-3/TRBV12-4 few CASSLRVGVNTEAFF TGTGCCAGCAGTTTGAGGGTGGGGGTGAACACTGAAGCTTTCTTT
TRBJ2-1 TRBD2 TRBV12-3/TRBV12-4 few CASGRDWGTSRFF TGTGCCAGCGGTCGTGACTGGGGGACTAGCAGGTTCTTC
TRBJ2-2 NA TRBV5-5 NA CASTTSGTTGELFF TGTGCCAGCACCACCTCAGGGACCACCGGGGAGCTGTTTTTT
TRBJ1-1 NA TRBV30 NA CAWGPGGAEAFF TGTGCCTGGGGCCCGGGGGGGGCTGAAGCTTTCTTT